The 12 T cell receptor beta chains presented below share a single source sample, sequenced in a study of control samples from healthy donors and cancer patients (TCRdb year 2020). Libraries were made using the immunoSEQ multiplex PCR assay. TCRdb holds this immuneACCESS table with in-frame rearrangements only. Some clones are missing; in checked studies, unresolved V genes explain under half, and the rest has no known cause. In all, the sample holds about 190,000 clones, and about 89% of those were seen once. The top ten hold less than 2% of the sample. Sample: blood. The origin of the receptors is a man aged 25-45 years in good health.

The J gene is TRBJ1-1, the V gene TRBV11-3; D may be TRBD1 (5 bases). V was pared by 5 bases and J by 1 base, with 20 bases between. This CDR3 is 17 amino acids long. The germline V gene has CDR1 SGHNT and CDR2 YENEEA. CDR3 in DNA: TGTGCCAGCAGCATGGGGGAGGAACAACCTACGAACACTGAAGCTTTCTTT. Its protein product is CASSMGEEQPTNTEAFF.

V is TRBV25-1 and J is TRBJ2-5; the match to TRBD2 covers 9 bases. V lost 4 bases, J lost 7 bases, and 7 bases stayed unmatched. The CDR3 runs to 14 residues. Germline CDR1 reads MGHDK; CDR2 reads SYGVNS. The CDR3 loop is CASSVSGGSGTQYF. The CDR3 nucleotides read TGTGCCAGCAGTGTTAGCGGGGGCTCGGGGACCCAGTACTTC.

The genes are TRBV6-2 or TRBV6-3 and TRBJ2-1; 11 nucleotides match TRBD2. Germline V gene data show CDR1 as MNHEY and CDR2 as SVGEGT. Germline trimming cut 4 bases from V and 10 bases from J; bases unmatched to any gene: 6. This CDR3 region has 14 residues. In nucleotides, the CDR3 is TGTGCCAGCAGTTCCGTAGCGGGGGGGTCCGAGCAGTTCTTC. It codes for CASSSVAGGSEQFF.

The rearrangement uses TRBV24-1 and TRBJ2-7; 8 bases line up with TRBD1. The CDR3 runs 16 residues. Trimming cost V 5 bases and J 4 bases; bases outside gene matches: 12. The germline CDR1 and CDR2 sequences are KGHDR and SFDVKD. The CDR3, as DNA: TGTGCCACCAGTGCCGCTGGGGGGCAGGGGGCATACGAGCAGTACTTC. Encoded protein: CATSAAGGQGAYEQYF.

The chain has TRBV29-1 and TRBJ1-2; 7 nucleotides agree with TRBD1. Per germline, CDR1 SQVTM and CDR2 ANQGSEA. CDR3 size: 12 residues. J was trimmed by 4 bases and V by 2 bases; bases with no gene match: 1. The CDR3 protein is CSVENRGYGYTF. The CDR3, as DNA: TGCAGCGTTGAAAACAGGGGCTATGGCTACACCTTC.

The V and J genes are TRBV30 and TRBJ2-2, with 8 bases identical to TRBD2. Trimming removed 7 bases from V and 6 bases from J; junction bases left unmatched: 7. This CDR3 has 13 residues. Germline V lookup: CDR1 GTSNPN, CDR2 SVGIG (reference sequence). The CDR3 here is CALRHSGAGELFF. In DNA form, the CDR3 reads TGTGCCTTACGACATAGCGGGGCCGGGGAGCTGTTTTTT. Filled out from reference TRBV30 and TRBJ2-2, the complete variable domain reads SQTIHQWPATLVQPVGSPLSLECTVEGTSNPNLYWYRQAAGRGLQLLFYSVGIGQISSEVPQNLSASRPQDRQFILSSKKLLLSDSGFYLCALRHSGAGELFFGEGSRLTVL.

This rearrangement joins TRBV30 to TRBJ1-5, with D perhaps matching TRBD1 (5 bases). The V gene lost 0 bases and the J gene lost 4 bases, with 16 bases spanning the gap. The germline gives CDR1 GTSNPN, CDR2 SVGIG (reference sequence). This CDR3 region has 16 residues. CDR3 loop: CAWSVGTGRRNQPQHF. In DNA, the CDR3 is TGTGCCTGGAGTGTCGGGACGGGACGACGAAATCAGCCCCAGCATTTT.

The V and J genes are TRBV10-3 and TRBJ1-3, with D maybe TRBD1 (5 bases). The length of the CDR3 is 15 residues. Germline V CDR1 and CDR2: ENHRY, SYGVKD. Trimming pared 0 bases from V and 4 bases from J, leaving 10 bases between. The CDR3 is CAISESSRVGNTIYF. For the CDR3, the DNA is TGTGCCATCAGTGAGTCGTCCAGGGTCGGAAACACCATATATTTT.

This sequence joins TRBV30 and TRBJ2-7; possible D gene TRBD2, 5 bases. The V gene's germline CDR1 is GTSNPN and CDR2 SVGIG (reference sequence). V was clipped by 0 bases and J by 3 bases, with 9 bases between them. This CDR3 contains 13 residues. For the CDR3, the DNA is TGTGCCTGGAGTGTGATGGGAGTCTACGAGCAGTACTTC. Protein: CAWSVMGVYEQYF.

The chain links TRBV25-1 to TRBJ1-5; maybe TRBD1 (5 bases). CDR3 length: 14 amino acids. Germline V gene data show CDR1 as MGHDK and CDR2 as SYGVNS. Trimming removed 5 bases from V and 4 bases from J, with 12 bases in between. CDR3 protein: CASSPHGGNQPQHF. CDR3 DNA: TGTGCCAGCAGTCCGCACGGGGGGAATCAGCCCCAGCATTTT. The whole variable domain, remainder taken from reference TRBV25-1 and TRBJ1-5, is EADIYQTPRYLVIGTGKKITLECSQTMGHDKMYWYQQDPGMELHLIHYSYGVNSTEKGDLSSESTVSRIRTEHFPLTLESARPSHTSQYLCASSPHGGNQPQHFGDGTRLSIL.

The chain joins TRBV5-1 to TRBJ1-6, with unresolved D. V lost 2 bases to trimming and J lost 9 bases, with 15 bases between them. The CDR3 consists of 15 residues. Germline assignment: CDR1 SGHRS and CDR2 YFSETQ. The CDR3 spells CASSLVSGIVSPLHF. CDR3 bases: TGCGCCAGCAGCTTAGTCTCGGGTATAGTTTCACCCCTCCACTTT.

V usage is TRBV5-6 and J usage is TRBJ1-5; TRBD1 agrees at 7 bases. Per germline, CDR1 SGHDT and CDR2 YYEEEE. V lost 0 bases to trimming and J lost 2 bases; unmatched junction nucleotides: 8. The CDR3 runs to 17 residues. The CDR3 here is CASSLGQGSIRNQPQHF. CDR3 bases: TGTGCCAGCAGCTTGGGACAGGGATCTATTCGCAATCAGCCCCAGCATTTT.